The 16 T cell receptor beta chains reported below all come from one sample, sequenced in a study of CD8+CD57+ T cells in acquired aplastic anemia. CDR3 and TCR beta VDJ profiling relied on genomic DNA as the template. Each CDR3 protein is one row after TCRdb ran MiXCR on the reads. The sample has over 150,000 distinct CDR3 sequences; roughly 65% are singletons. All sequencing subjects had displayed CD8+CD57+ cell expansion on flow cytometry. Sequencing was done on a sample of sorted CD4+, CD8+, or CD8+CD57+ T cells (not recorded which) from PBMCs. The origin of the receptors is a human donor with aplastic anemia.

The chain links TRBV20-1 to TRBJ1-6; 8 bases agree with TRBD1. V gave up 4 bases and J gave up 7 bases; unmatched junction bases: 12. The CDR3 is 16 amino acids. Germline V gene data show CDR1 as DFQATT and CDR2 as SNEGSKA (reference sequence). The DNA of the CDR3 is TGCAGTGCTACCCGACAGGGGAGTATTTCGAATTCACCCCTCCACTTT. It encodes CSATRQGSISNSPLHF.

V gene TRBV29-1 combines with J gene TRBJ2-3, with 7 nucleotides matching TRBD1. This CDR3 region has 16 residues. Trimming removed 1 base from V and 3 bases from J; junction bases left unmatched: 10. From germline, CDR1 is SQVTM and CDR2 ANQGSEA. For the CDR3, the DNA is TGCAGCGTTGAAGCGCTGACAGGGTTCGGTACAGATACGCAGTATTTT. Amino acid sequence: CSVEALTGFGTDTQYF.

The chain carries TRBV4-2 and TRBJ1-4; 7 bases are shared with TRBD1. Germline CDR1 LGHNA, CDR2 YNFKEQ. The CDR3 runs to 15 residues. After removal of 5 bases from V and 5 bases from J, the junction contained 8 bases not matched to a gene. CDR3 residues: CASSTDRSGNEKLFF. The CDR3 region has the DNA TGTGCCAGCAGCACGGACAGGTCGGGAAATGAAAAACTGTTTTTT.

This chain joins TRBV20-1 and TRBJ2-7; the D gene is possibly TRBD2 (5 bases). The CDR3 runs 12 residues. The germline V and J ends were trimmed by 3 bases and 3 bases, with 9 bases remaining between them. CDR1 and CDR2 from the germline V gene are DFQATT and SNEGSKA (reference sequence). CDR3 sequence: CSASQRDYEQYF. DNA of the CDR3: TGCAGTGCTAGCCAGAGGGACTACGAGCAGTACTTC.

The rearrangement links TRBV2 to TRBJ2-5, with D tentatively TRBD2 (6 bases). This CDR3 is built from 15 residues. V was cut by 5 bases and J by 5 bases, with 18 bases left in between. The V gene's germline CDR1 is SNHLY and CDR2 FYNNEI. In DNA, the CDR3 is TGTGCCAGCAGTTACTCACAGGTCGGAGGGGAGACCCAGTACTTC. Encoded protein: CASSYSQVGGETQYF.

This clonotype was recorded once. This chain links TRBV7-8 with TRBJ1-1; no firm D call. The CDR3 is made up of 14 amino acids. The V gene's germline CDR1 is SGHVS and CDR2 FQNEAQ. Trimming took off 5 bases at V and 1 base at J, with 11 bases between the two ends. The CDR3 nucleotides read TGTGCCAGCAGCGGGAGCCAGGCGAACACTGAAGCTTTCTTT. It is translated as CASSGSQANTEAFF.

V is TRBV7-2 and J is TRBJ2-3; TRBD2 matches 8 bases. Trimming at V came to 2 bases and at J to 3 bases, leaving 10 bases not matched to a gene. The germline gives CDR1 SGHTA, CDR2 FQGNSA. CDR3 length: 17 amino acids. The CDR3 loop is CASSLYSGRGGTDTQYF. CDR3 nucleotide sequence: TGTGCCAGCAGCTTATACTCCGGACGGGGGGGAACAGATACGCAGTATTTT. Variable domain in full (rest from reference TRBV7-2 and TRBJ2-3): GAGVSQSPSNKVTEKGKDVELRCDPISGHTALYWYRQSLGQGLEFLIYFQGNSAPDKSGLPSDRFSAERTGGSVSTLTIQRTQQEDSAVYLCASSLYSGRGGTDTQYFGPGTRLTVL.

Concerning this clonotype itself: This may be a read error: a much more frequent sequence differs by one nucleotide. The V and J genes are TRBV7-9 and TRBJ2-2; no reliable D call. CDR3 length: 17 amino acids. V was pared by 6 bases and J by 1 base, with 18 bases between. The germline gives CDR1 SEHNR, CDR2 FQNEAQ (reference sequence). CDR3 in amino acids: CASSYSWTYLNTGELFF. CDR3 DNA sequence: TGTGCCAGCAGTTACTCCTGGACGTACCTGAACACCGGGGAGCTGTTTTTT.

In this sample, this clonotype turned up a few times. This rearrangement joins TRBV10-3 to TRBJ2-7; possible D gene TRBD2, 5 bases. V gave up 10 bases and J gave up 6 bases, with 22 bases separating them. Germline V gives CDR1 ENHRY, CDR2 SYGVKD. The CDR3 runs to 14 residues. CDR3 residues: CATSGGGLGGEQYF. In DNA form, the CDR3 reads TGTGCCACCTCGGGCGGAGGACTCGGTGGCGAGCAGTACTTC.

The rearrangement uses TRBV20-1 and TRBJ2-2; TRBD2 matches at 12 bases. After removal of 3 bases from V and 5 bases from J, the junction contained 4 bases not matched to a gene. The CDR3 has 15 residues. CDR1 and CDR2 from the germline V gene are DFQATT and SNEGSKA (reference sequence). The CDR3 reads CSARTSGGYTGELFF. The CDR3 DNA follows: TGCAGTGCTAGGACTAGCGGGGGATATACCGGGGAGCTGTTTTTT.

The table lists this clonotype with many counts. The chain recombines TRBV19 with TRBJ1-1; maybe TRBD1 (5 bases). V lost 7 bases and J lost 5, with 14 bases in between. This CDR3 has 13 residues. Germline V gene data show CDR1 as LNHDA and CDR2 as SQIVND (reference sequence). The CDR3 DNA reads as TGTGCCAGTAACACCAGAGGGGCTACTGAAGCTTTCTTT. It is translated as CASNTRGATEAFF. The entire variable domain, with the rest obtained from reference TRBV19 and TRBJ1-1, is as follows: DGGITQSPKYLFRKEGQNVTLSCEQNLNHDAMYWYRQDPGQGLRLIYYSQIVNDFQKGDIAEGYSVSREKKESFPLTVTSAQKNPTAFYLCASNTRGATEAFFGQGTRLTVV.

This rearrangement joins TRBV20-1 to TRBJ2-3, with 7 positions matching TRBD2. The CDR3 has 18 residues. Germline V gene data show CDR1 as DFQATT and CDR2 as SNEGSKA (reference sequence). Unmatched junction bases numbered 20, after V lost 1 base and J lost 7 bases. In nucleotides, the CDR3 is TGCAGTGCTAGAGTTCCGCTAGGTCAGCGGGAAGCGTTCAATACGCAGTATTTT. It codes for CSARVPLGQREAFNTQYF.

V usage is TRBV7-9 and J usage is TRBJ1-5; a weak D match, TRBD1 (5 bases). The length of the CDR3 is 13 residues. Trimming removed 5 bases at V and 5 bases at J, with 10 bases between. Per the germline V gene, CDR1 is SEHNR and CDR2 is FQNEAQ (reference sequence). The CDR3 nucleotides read TGTGCCAGCAGCCTGCAGGGCCATCAGCCCCAGCATTTT. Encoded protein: CASSLQGHQPQHF.

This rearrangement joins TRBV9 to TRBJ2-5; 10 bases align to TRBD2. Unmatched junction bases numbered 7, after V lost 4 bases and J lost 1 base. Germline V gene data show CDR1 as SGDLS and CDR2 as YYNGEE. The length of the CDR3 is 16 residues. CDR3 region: CASSLGLAELQETQYF. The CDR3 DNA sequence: TGTGCCAGCAGCCTCGGACTAGCGGAGCTCCAAGAGACCCAGTACTTC.

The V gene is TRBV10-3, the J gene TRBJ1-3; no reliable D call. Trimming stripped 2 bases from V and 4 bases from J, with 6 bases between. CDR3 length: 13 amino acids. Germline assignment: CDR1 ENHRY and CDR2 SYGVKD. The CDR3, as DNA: TGTGCCATCAGTGAGCTCCAGGGAAACACCATATATTTT. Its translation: CAISELQGNTIYF.

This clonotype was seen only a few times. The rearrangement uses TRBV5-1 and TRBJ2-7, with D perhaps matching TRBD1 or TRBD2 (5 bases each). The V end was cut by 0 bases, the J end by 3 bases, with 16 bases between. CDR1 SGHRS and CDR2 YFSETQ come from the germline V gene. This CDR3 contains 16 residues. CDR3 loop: CASSLELGVGYYEQYF. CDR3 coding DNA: TGCGCCAGCAGCTTGGAGTTGGGGGTGGGATACTACGAGCAGTACTTC.